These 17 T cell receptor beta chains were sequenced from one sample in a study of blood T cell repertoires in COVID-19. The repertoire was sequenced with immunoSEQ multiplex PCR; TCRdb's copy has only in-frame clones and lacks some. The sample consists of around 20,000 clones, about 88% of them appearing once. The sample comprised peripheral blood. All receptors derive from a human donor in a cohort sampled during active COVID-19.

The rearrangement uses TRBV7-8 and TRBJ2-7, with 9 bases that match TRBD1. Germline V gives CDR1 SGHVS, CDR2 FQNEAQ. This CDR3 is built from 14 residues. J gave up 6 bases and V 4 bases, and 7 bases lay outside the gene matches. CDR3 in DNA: TGTGCCAGCAGCTGGGGGGGACAGGGTGCCGAGCAGTACTTC. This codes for CASSWGGQGAEQYF. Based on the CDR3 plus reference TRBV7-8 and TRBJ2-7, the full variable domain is GAGVSQSPRYKVAKRGQDVALRCDPISGHVSLFWYQQALGQGPEFLTYFQNEAQLDKSGLPSDRFFAERPEGSVSTLKIQRTQQEDSAVYLCASSWGGQGAEQYFGPGTRLTVT.

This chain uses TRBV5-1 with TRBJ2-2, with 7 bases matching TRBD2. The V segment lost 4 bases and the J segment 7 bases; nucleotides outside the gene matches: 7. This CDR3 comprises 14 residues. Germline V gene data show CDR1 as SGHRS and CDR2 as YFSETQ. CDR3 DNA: TGCGCCAGCAGCCCCACAGGCGGGGGCGGGGAGCTGTTTTTT. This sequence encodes CASSPTGGGGELFF.

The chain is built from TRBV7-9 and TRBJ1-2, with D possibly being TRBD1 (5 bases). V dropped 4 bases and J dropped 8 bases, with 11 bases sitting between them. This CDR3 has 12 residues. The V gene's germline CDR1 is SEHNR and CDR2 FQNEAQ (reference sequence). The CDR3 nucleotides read TGTGCCAGCAGCTCCCAGGGAAGAGGCTACACCTTC. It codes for CASSSQGRGYTF.

The CDR3, as DNA: TGTGCCAGCAGTGAACTCGACAGGGGCGATCAGCCCCAGCATTTT. Its protein is CASSELDRGDQPQHF. The chain combines TRBV6-1 with TRBJ1-5; 8 bases are shared with TRBD1. V lost 2 bases, J lost 5 bases, and 5 bases stayed unmatched. This CDR3 comprises 15 residues. Germline assignment: CDR1 MNHNS and CDR2 SASEGT.

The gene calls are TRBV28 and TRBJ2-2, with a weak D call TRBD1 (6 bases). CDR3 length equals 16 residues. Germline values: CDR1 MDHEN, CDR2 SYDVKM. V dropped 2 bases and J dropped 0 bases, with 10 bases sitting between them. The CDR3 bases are TGTGCCAGCAGTTTAATAGGGACAACGAACACCGGGGAGCTGTTTTTT. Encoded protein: CASSLIGTTNTGELFF.

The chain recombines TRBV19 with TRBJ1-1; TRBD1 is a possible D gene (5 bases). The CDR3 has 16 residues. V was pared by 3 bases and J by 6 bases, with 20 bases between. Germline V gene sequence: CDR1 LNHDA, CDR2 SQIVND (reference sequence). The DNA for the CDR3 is TGTGCCAGTAGTATCCCTGCCGTTGGGGGGTATCCTGAAGCTTTCTTT. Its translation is CASSIPAVGGYPEAFF.

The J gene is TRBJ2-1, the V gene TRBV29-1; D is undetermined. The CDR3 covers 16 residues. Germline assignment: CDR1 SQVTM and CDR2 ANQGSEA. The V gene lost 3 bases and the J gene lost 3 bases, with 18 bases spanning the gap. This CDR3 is CSVEASSSPFYNEQFF. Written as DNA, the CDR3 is TGCAGCGTTGAGGCATCTTCCTCCCCCTTCTACAATGAGCAGTTCTTC.

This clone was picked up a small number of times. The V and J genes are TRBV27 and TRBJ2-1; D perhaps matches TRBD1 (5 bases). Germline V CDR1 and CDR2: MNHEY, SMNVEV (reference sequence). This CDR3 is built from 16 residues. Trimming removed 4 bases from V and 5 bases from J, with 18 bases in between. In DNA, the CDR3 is TGTGCCAGCAGTTCCTTACAGGTCTACGATAACAATGAGCAGTTCTTC. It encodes CASSSLQVYDNNEQFF.

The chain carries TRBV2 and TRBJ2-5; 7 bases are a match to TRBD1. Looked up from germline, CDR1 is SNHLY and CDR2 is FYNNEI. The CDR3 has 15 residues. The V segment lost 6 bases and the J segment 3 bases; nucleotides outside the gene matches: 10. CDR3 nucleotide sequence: TGTGCCAGCAGATTCACCGGGACAGCTAAAGAGACCCAGTACTTC. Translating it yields CASRFTGTAKETQYF.

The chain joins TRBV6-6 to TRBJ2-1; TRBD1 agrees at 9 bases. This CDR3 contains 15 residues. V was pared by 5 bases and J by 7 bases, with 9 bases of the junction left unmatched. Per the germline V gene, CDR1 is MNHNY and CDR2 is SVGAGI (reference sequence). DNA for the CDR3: TGTGCCAGCAGTAACCCCGGGACAGGGCAAAATGAGCAGTTCTTC. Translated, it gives CASSNPGTGQNEQFF.

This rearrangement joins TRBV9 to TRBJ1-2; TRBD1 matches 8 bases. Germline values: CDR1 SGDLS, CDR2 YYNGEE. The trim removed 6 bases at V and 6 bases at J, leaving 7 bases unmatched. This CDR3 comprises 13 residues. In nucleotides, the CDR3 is TGTGCCAGCACCCCGACAGGGGACAATGGCTACACCTTC. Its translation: CASTPTGDNGYTF. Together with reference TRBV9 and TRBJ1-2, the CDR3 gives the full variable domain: DSGVTQTPKHLITATGQRVTLRCSPRSGDLSVYWYQQSLDQGLQFLIQYYNGEERAKGNILERFSAQQFPDLHSELNLSSLELGDSALYFCASTPTGDNGYTFGSGTRLTVV.

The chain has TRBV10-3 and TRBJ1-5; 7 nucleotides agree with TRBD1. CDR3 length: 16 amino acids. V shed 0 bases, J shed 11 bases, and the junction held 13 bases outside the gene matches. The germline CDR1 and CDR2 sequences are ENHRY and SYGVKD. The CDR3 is CAISESPWRGPRAQHF. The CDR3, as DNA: TGTGCCATCAGTGAGTCCCCCTGGAGGGGGCCGCGGGCCCAGCATTTT.

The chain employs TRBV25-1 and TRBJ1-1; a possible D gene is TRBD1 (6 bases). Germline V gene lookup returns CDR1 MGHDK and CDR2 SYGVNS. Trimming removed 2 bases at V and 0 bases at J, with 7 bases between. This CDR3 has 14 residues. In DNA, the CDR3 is TGTGCCAGCAGTGAAACAGGGATGAACACTGAAGCTTTCTTT. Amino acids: CASSETGMNTEAFF.

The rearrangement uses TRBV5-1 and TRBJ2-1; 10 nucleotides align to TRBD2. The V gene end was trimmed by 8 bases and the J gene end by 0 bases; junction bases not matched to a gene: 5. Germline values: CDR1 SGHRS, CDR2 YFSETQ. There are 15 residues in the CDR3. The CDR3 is CASDVAGGSYNEQFF. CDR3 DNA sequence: TGCGCCAGTGACGTAGCGGGAGGCTCCTACAATGAGCAGTTCTTC.

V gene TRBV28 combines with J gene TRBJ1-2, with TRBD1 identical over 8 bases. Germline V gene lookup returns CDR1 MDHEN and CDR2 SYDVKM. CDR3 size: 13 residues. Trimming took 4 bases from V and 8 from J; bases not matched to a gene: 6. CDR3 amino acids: CASSYSRGLGYTF. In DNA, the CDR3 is TGTGCCAGCAGTTACAGCAGGGGGCTCGGCTACACCTTC.

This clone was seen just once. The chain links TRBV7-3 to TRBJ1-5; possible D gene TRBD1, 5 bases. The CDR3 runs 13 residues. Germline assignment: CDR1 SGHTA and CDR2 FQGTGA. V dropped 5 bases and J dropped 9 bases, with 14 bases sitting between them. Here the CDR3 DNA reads TGTGCCAGCAGCCAATCCCCGGGGGGGCCCCAGCATTTT. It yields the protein CASSQSPGGPQHF.

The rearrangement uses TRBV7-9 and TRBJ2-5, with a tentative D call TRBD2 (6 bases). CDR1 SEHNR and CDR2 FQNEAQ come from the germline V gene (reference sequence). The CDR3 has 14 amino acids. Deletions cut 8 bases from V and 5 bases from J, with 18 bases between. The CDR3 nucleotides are TGTGCCAGCTCCCCTGCGGGATGGAAGGAGACCCAGTACTTC. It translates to CASSPAGWKETQYF.